A single sample gave rise to the 21 T cell receptor beta chains below, sequenced in a study of T cells in Graves' hyperthyroidism and ophthalmopathy. Using RNA transcripts as the source, TCR beta CDR3 regions were amplified. With the HTBI primer set, the TCR CDR3 went through a first round of RT-PCR. TCRdb passed the multiplex PCR reads through MiXCR, listing each CDR3 protein once. In the table there are a few hundred thousand distinct CDR3 sequences, 46% of which are singletons. Sequencing was carried out using peripheral blood or thyroid tissue (not recorded which). The receptors were sampled from an adult woman with Graves' disease, either hyperthyroidism or ophthalmopathy (not recorded which).

The sample holds many counts of this clonotype. The gene calls are TRBV6-5 and TRBJ2-7; D unclear. The CDR3 has 13 amino acids. V dropped 2 bases and J dropped 3 bases, with 8 bases sitting between them. Germline CDR1 is MNHEY and CDR2 is SVGAGI. CDR3 nucleotide sequence: TGTGCCAGCAGTTACGGGCAGAGCTACGAGCAGTACTTC. It translates to CASSYGQSYEQYF.

This clonotype was counted ten times or more. The chain couples TRBV6-5 to TRBJ1-2, with TRBD1 identical over 9 bases. V shed 6 bases, J shed 8 bases, and the junction held 7 bases outside the gene matches. The CDR3 is 13 residues long. Germline V gene data show CDR1 as MNHEY and CDR2 as SVGAGI. The CDR3 nucleotides are TGTGCCAGCAGACAAACAGGGGGCGGAGGCTACACCTTC. Residues: CASRQTGGGGYTF.

There are many counts of this clonotype. This chain connects TRBV5-1 to TRBJ1-1; 7 bases are shared with TRBD1. CDR1 is SGHRS, CDR2 YFSETQ, per germline. The CDR3 spans 14 residues. V lost 4 bases, J lost 3 bases, and 6 bases stayed unmatched. The DNA for the CDR3 is TGCGCCAGCAGCCGTGGGACAGCTTACACTGAAGCTTTCTTT. This translates into CASSRGTAYTEAFF.

This clonotype was counted between two and nine times. V gene TRBV30 combines with J gene TRBJ1-2; 9 bases line up with TRBD1. Per germline, CDR1 GTSNPN and CDR2 SVGIG (reference sequence). The CDR3 spans 15 residues. J was trimmed by 5 bases and V by 6 bases; bases with no gene match: 13. CDR3 region: CACTAHRGRGYGYTF. In DNA, the CDR3 is TGTGCCTGCACCGCTCACAGGGGGCGCGGGTATGGCTACACCTTC.

The rearrangement links TRBV10-3 to TRBJ1-2; weak D call: TRBD1 (5 bases). Germline values: CDR1 ENHRY, CDR2 SYGVKD. The CDR3 contains 16 residues. Trimming took 2 bases from V and 8 from J, leaving 21 bases between them. The DNA of the CDR3 is TGTGCCATCAGTGAGCGGGGGGGGAACGCGCAGAAGGGCTACACCTTC. Amino acid sequence: CAISERGGNAQKGYTF.

This clonotype was observed a few times. The genes are TRBV10-3 and TRBJ1-2; TRBD1 is a possible D gene (5 bases). V lost 4 bases and J lost 0, with 12 bases in between. The V gene's germline CDR1 is ENHRY and CDR2 SYGVKD. This CDR3 contains 15 residues. Here the CDR3 DNA reads TGTGCCATCAGTGCTTTGAGGGGCGCTAACTATGGCTACACCTTC. Translation gives CAISALRGANYGYTF.

The table lists this clonotype with many counts. The rearrangement joins TRBV6-5 to TRBJ1-2; D is perhaps TRBD1 (5 bases). The CDR3 spans 14 residues. Germline values: CDR1 MNHEY, CDR2 SVGAGI. Trimming pared 5 bases from V and 6 bases from J, leaving 16 bases between. This chain's CDR3 is CASSPSGGGNGYTF. The CDR3, as DNA: TGTGCCAGCAGTCCTTCTGGCGGGGGGAATGGCTACACCTTC.

This clonotype was counted at least ten times. This chain uses TRBV12-3 or TRBV12-4 with TRBJ1-5, with no clear D. CDR3 length: 14 amino acids. Trimming took 6 bases from V and 2 from J, leaving 11 bases between them. This CDR3 reads CASSSVRGNQPQHF. In DNA, the CDR3 is TGTGCCAGCAGCTCCGTAAGGGGCAATCAGCCCCAGCATTTT.

This clonotype was seen at least ten times. The chain couples TRBV12-3 or TRBV12-4 to TRBJ1-3; D not certain. V was trimmed by 6 bases and J by 8 bases, leaving 11 bases between them. The length of the CDR3 is 12 residues. Here the CDR3 reads CASSPEGHTIYF. CDR3 in DNA: TGTGCCAGCAGCCCTGAAGGCCACACCATATATTTT.

This clonotype was counted ten times or more. The chain links TRBV2 to TRBJ1-1; 7 bases are shared with TRBD1. Germline lookup yields CDR1 SNHLY and CDR2 FYNNEI. The CDR3 has 15 amino acids. J gave up 0 bases and V 5 bases, and 6 bases lay outside the gene matches. The CDR3 reads CASSYRGNMNTEAFF. DNA for the CDR3: TGTGCCAGCAGTTACAGGGGAAACATGAACACTGAAGCTTTCTTT.

In its sample, this clonotype was seen many times. The chain recombines TRBV20-1 with TRBJ1-4, with a tentative D call TRBD1 (5 bases). Trimming took off 2 bases at V and 4 bases at J, with 14 bases between the two ends. Germline loops: CDR1 DFQATT, CDR2 SNEGSKA (reference sequence). The CDR3 has 15 residues. The CDR3 spells CSARWGQQSNEKLFF. The DNA of the CDR3 is TGCAGTGCTAGATGGGGCCAACAGAGTAATGAAAAACTGTTTTTT.

The V and J genes are TRBV14 and TRBJ1-1; no firm D call. Germline V gene lookup returns CDR1 SGHDN and CDR2 FVKESK. The CDR3 runs 12 residues. Trimming removed 3 bases from V and 2 bases from J, with 4 bases in between. Here the CDR3 DNA reads TGTGCCAGCAGCCAGTACAACACTGAAGCTTTCTTT. This codes for CASSQYNTEAFF.

This clonotype was counted ten times or more. The V and J genes are TRBV7-8 and TRBJ2-2; TRBD2 is a possible D gene (5 bases). This CDR3 is 16 amino acids long. Germline V gene sequence: CDR1 SGHVS, CDR2 FQNEAQ. Trimming stripped 1 base from V and 1 base from J, with 10 bases between. CDR3 in DNA: TGTGCCAGCAGCTTAGAGTCGGGGATGAACACCGGGGAGCTGTTTTTT. Translated: CASSLESGMNTGELFF.

The chain recombines TRBV2 with TRBJ2-6, with 7 positions matching TRBD1. The germline gives CDR1 SNHLY, CDR2 FYNNEI. Losses at the gene ends were 7 bases for V and 3 bases for J; bases not matched to a gene: 12. This CDR3 spans 17 amino acids. In DNA, the CDR3 is TGTGCCAGCAACGACAGGGTATTACTGAGTGGGGCCAACGTCCTGACTTTC. Translated: CASNDRVLLSGANVLTF.

This clonotype was observed a handful of times. V usage is TRBV27 and J usage is TRBJ1-1, with D perhaps matching TRBD1 (5 bases). Between the trimmed V and J ends, which lost 8 bases and 0 bases, there was a span of 10 bases. Germline CDR1 MNHEY, CDR2 SMNVEV (reference sequence). This CDR3 is 13 amino acids long. CDR3 sequence: CASAGPMNTEAFF. CDR3 DNA: TGTGCCAGCGCAGGGCCCATGAACACTGAAGCTTTCTTT.

This clonotype was recorded many times. The chain uses TRBV25-1 and TRBJ2-7, with 8 nucleotides matching TRBD2. The CDR3 length is 14 residues. Germline V lookup: CDR1 MGHDK, CDR2 SYGVNS. The J segment lost 5 bases and the V segment lost 3 bases, leaving 6 bases of the junction unmatched. In DNA form, the CDR3 reads TGTGCCAGCAGTGAGGCGGGGGGATCCCACGAGCAGTACTTC. Encoded protein: CASSEAGGSHEQYF.

There are many counts of this clonotype. The CDR3 protein is CASSLLAGIHQPQHF. The CDR3 coding sequence is TGTGCCAGCAGCTTACTTGCCGGGATCCATCAGCCCCAGCATTTT. The V and J genes are TRBV7-6 and TRBJ1-5; D remains ambiguous. In germline, CDR1 is SGHVS, CDR2 FNYEAQ. V was shortened by 2 bases and J by 5 bases, with 13 bases between the two germline ends. The CDR3 has 15 residues.

This chain joins TRBV20-1 and TRBJ1-2; D is ambiguous. Trimming took 6 bases from V and 13 from J, leaving 9 bases between them. This CDR3 contains 8 residues. Germline V gene lookup returns CDR1 DFQATT and CDR2 SNEGSKA (reference sequence). CDR3 nucleotides: TGCAGTGCCCTGCGGGGCACCTTC. This translates into CSALRGTF.

This sequence joins TRBV20-1 and TRBJ2-3; 7 bases are a match to TRBD2. This CDR3 comprises 17 residues. The junction had 18 bases not matched to a gene; V was cut back by 6 bases and J by 3 bases. The germline V gene has CDR1 DFQATT and CDR2 SNEGSKA (reference sequence). Here the CDR3 reads CSAPLVGGSRRTDTQYF. CDR3 in DNA: TGCAGTGCCCCTTTAGTAGGCGGGAGTCGAAGGACAGATACGCAGTATTTT.

This clonotype was seen a few times. This chain joins TRBV9 and TRBJ1-5; no clear D gene. The CDR3 consists of 13 residues. CDR1 is SGDLS, CDR2 YYNGEE, per germline. The V and J ends lost 0 bases and 14 bases respectively, with 15 bases between them. The CDR3 DNA reads as TGTGCCAGCAGCGTAGGGACTAGCGGGTACGAGCATTTT. As protein: CASSVGTSGYEHF.

In this sample, this clonotype turned up many times. The chain has TRBV2 and TRBJ2-7; D may match TRBD1 or TRBD2 (5 bases each). This CDR3 contains 12 residues. Trimming removed 6 bases at V and 5 bases at J, with 11 bases between. The germline CDR1 and CDR2 sequences are SNHLY and FYNNEI. The CDR3 DNA sequence: TGTGCCAGCAGGGGACCTTTTAACGAGCAGTACTTC. It encodes CASRGPFNEQYF.